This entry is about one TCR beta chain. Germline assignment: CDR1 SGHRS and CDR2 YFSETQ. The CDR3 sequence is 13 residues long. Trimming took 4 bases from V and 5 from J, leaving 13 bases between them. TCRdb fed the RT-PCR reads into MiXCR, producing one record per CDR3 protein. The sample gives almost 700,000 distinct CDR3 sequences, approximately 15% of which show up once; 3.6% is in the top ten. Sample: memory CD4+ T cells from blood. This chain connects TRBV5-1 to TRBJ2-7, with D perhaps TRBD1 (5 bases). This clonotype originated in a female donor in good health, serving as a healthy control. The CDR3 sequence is CASSPDTVNEQYF. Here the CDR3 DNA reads TGCGCCAGCAGCCCGGACACCGTAAACGAGCAGTACTTC.